Listed below are T cell receptor beta chains from one sample, sequenced in a study of blood T cell repertoires in COVID-19. Repertoires were generated with immunoSEQ multiplex PCR, while TCRdb's copy carries only in-frame clones and drops some. The profile covers tens of thousands of clones, with 82% appearing a single time and roughly an eighth taken by the ten largest. Sequencing was done on a sample of peripheral blood. The source of these receptors is a woman aged 80 or over with acute or convalescent COVID-19. The CDR3 runs from the conserved cysteine through the conserved F or W. D genes are given only for firm matches. A row's size may be missing; if present it is once, few, many or a size class.

j_call cdr3_length v_call clone_size d_call cdr3_aa cdr3_nt
TRBJ2-3 14 TRBV4-3 - - CASSQAGGGNTQYF TGCGCCAGCAGCCAAGCGGGGGGCGGGAATACGCAGTATTTT
TRBJ1-2 11 TRBV24-1 once - CATSDRYGYTF TGTGCCACCAGTGATCGCTATGGCTACACCTTC
TRBJ1-4 15 TRBV5-1 few TRBD1 CASSTGQGGNEKLFF TGCGCCAGCAGCACGGGACAGGGAGGCAATGAAAAACTGTTTTTT
TRBJ2-7 15 TRBV27 - - CASSLAPEASYEQYF TGTGCCAGCAGTTTAGCACCCGAAGCCTCCTACGAGCAGTACTTC
TRBJ1-2 13 TRBV24-1 - - CATSNTGIYGYTF TGTGCCACCAGTAACACAGGGATCTATGGCTACACCTTC
TRBJ2-7 16 TRBV7-9 - TRBD2 CASSPITSGRSYEQYF TGTGCCAGCAGCCCGATTACTAGCGGGAGATCCTACGAGCAGTACTTC
TRBJ2-7 18 TRBV5-1 - TRBD2 CASRRGTSGSLSFYEQYF TGCGCCAGCAGACGAGGGACTAGCGGGAGTCTTAGCTTCTACGAGCAGTACTTC
TRBJ1-1 13 TRBV5-1 once - CASSLAGFTEAFF TGCGCCAGCAGCTTGGCAGGGTTCACTGAAGCTTTCTTT
TRBJ2-2 13 TRBV2 - - CASSGRGTGELFF TGTGCCAGCTCGGGCAGGGGAACCGGGGAGCTGTTTTTT
TRBJ2-3 14 TRBV29-1 many - CSVEKASSTDTQYF TGCAGCGTTGAAAAAGCGTCGAGCACAGATACGCAGTATTTT
TRBJ2-7 13 TRBV19 - - CASSLSHSYEQYF TGTGCCAGTAGTCTTTCACACTCCTACGAGCAGTACTTC
TRBJ2-1 15 TRBV5-1 - TRBD2 CASSRAGDLAGGQFF TGCGCCAGCAGCCGGGCAGGAGATCTAGCGGGAGGGCAGTTCTTC
TRBJ2-5 15 TRBV12-5 - TRBD1 CASGWGQPGQETQYF TGTGCTAGTGGTTGGGGACAGCCGGGCCAAGAGACCCAGTACTTC
TRBJ1-4 16 TRBV5-1 - - CASSLGPSATNEKLFF TGCGCCAGCAGCTTGGGCCCCAGCGCAACTAATGAAAAACTGTTTTTT
TRBJ1-2 14 TRBV24-1 - TRBD1 CATSDTGTGLSYTF TGTGCCACCAGTGATACCGGGACAGGGTTAAGCTACACCTTC
TRBJ1-1 14 TRBV5-5 - - CASSPATGNTEAFF TGTGCCAGCAGCCCGGCCACAGGAAACACTGAAGCTTTCTTT
TRBJ2-7 13 TRBV5-6 - TRBD2 CASSLAGQNKQYF TGTGCCAGCAGCCTAGCGGGTCAGAACAAGCAGTACTTC
TRBJ2-7 13 TRBV6-5 once - CASSLDRVYEQYF TGTGCCAGCAGTTTGGACAGAGTCTACGAGCAGTACTTC
TRBJ2-7 16 TRBV18 - TRBD1 CASSPGRTGFKDEQYF TGTGCCAGCTCACCTGGGCGGACAGGGTTTAAGGACGAGCAGTACTTC
TRBJ2-1 16 TRBV4-1 - - CASSQAGRDWANEQFF TGCGCCAGCAGCCAAGCCGGGCGGGATTGGGCCAATGAGCAGTTCTTC
TRBJ1-2 16 TRBV7-8 few TRBD1 CASSLESRGQPYGYTF TGTGCCAGCAGCTTAGAGAGCCGGGGACAGCCCTATGGCTACACCTTC
TRBJ2-3 15 TRBV6-5 few TRBD2 CASSRAGVFTDTQYF TGTGCCAGCAGCAGAGCGGGAGTCTTCACAGATACGCAGTATTTT
TRBJ1-1 14 TRBV6-4 - TRBD1 CASSVGTGNTEAFF TGTGCCAGCAGTGTGGGGACAGGGAACACTGAAGCTTTCTTT
TRBJ2-5 14 TRBV5-1 - TRBD2 CASSPGTNQETQYF TGCGCCAGCAGCCCCGGGACTAACCAAGAGACCCAGTACTTC
TRBJ1-2 16 TRBV7-9 - TRBD1 CASRPLGQGGLYGYTF TGTGCCAGCAGACCACTCGGACAGGGAGGACTCTATGGCTACACCTTC
TRBJ2-7 16 TRBV21-1 - - CASAKAGRPLSYEQYF TGTGCCAGCGCGAAGGCGGGCCGCCCGTTATCCTACGAGCAGTACTTC